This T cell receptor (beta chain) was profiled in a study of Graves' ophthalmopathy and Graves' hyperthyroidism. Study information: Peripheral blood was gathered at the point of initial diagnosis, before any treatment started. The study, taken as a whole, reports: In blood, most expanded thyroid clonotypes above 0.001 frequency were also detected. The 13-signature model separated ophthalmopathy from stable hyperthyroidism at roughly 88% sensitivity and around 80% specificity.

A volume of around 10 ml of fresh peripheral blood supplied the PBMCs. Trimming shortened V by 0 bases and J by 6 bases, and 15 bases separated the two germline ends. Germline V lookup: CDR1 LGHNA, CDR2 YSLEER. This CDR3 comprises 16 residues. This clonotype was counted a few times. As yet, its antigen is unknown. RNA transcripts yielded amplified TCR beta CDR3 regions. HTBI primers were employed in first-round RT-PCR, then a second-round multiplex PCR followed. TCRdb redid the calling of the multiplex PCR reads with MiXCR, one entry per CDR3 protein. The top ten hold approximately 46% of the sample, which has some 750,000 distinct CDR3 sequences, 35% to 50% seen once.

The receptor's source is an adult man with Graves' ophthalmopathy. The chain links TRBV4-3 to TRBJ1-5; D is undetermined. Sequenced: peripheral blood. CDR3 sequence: CASSQDWRAAGQPQHF. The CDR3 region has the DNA TGCGCCAGCAGCCAAGATTGGCGGGCAGCAGGTCAGCCCCAGCATTTT.